This entry lists 24 T cell receptor beta chains sequenced from one sample in a study of shared clonotypes between healthy human individuals. Profiled with immunoSEQ multiplex PCR; TCRdb holds only in-frame clones, not every one. Found here are about 600,000 clones, less than 98% of them singletons; the top ten hold around 0.057%. The material sequenced was naive CD4+ T cells sorted from blood. Subset: CD45RA+ positively selected. All receptors come from a young woman in good health.

V and J are TRBV27 and TRBJ2-7; D remains unclear. Germline V CDR1 and CDR2: MNHEY, SMNVEV (reference sequence). The CDR3 has 16 residues. Trimming took 4 bases from V and 3 from J, leaving 19 bases between them. Written as DNA, the CDR3 is TGTGCCAGCAGTTCCTCCCGGGCGGCGATTGGCTACGAGCAGTACTTC. Translation gives CASSSSRAAIGYEQYF.

V is TRBV6-5 and J is TRBJ1-4; no reliable D call. The CDR3 length is 14 residues. The V gene lost 6 bases and the J gene lost 8 bases, with 16 bases spanning the gap. Germline V lookup: CDR1 MNHEY, CDR2 SVGAGI. The CDR3 DNA is TGTGCCAGCAGACCCGGGTCTAGAAGGGAAAAACTGTTTTTT. It codes for CASRPGSRREKLFF.

V and J are TRBV11-3 and TRBJ2-7; tentatively, D is TRBD1 (6 bases). The CDR3 has 14 residues. Trimming cost V 5 bases and J 1 base, with 12 bases left between them. Germline V CDR1 and CDR2: SGHNT, YENEEA. The CDR3 is CASSPPGHSYEQYF. The CDR3, as DNA: TGTGCCAGCAGCCCTCCGGGACATTCCTACGAGCAGTACTTC.

The chain's CDR3 is CASSLDGSYEQYF. CDR3 in DNA: TGCGCCAGCAGCTTGGACGGCTCCTACGAGCAGTACTTC. The chain recombines TRBV5-1 with TRBJ2-7; D not certain. Germline V lookup: CDR1 SGHRS, CDR2 YFSETQ. This CDR3 comprises 13 residues. V shed 0 bases and J shed 0 bases, with 4 bases lying between them. Looking up the rest from reference TRBV5-1 and TRBJ2-7 gives the full variable domain: KAGVTQTPRYLIKTRGQQVTLSCSPISGHRSVSWYQQTPGQGLQFLFEYFSETQRNKGNFPGRFSGRQFSNSRSEMNVSTLELGDSALYLCASSLDGSYEQYFGPGTRLTVT.

The V call is TRBV11-2, the J call TRBJ2-1; TRBD2 aligns across 8 bases. The CDR3 spans 17 residues. Losses at the gene ends were 0 bases for V and 1 base for J; bases not matched to a gene: 5. Germline loops: CDR1 SGHAT, CDR2 FQNNGV. The CDR3 bases are TGTGCCAGCAGCTTAGACCCTAGCGGGTTGTCCTACAATGAGCAGTTCTTC. Its translation is CASSLDPSGLSYNEQFF.

The V call is TRBV5-1, the J call TRBJ2-7, with 10 nucleotides matching TRBD2. There are 16 residues in the CDR3. The germline V gene has CDR1 SGHRS and CDR2 YFSETQ. V lost 4 bases and J lost 2; bases outside the gene matches: 9. CDR3 nucleotide sequence: TGCGCCAGCAGCACCGGAACTAGCGGGAAGACCTACGAGCAGTACTTC. This gives the protein CASSTGTSGKTYEQYF.

The chain joins TRBV28 to TRBJ1-2, with 10 bases aligning to TRBD1. CDR1 and CDR2 from the germline V gene are MDHEN and SYDVKM. The V and J ends lost 9 bases and 4 bases, in that order; junction bases with no gene match: 14. This CDR3 contains 16 residues. For the CDR3, the DNA is TGTGCCAGTGGGGGACAGGGGCTACCCTCCAGCTATGGCTACACCTTC. It is translated as CASGGQGLPSSYGYTF.

The rearrangement uses TRBV28 and TRBJ1-1, with 7 bases lining up with TRBD1. CDR1 is MDHEN and CDR2 is SYDVKM in the germline V gene. The CDR3 runs to 14 residues. The ends lost 2 bases at V and 6 bases at J; junction bases unmatched: 6. This CDR3 reads CASSLRQGDAEAFF. The DNA of the CDR3 is TGTGCCAGCAGTTTAAGACAGGGCGACGCTGAAGCTTTCTTT.

CDR3 nucleotides: TGTGCCAGCAGTTTGCGGCAGGGGGGGGATGAGCAGTTCTTC. Residues: CASSLRQGGDEQFF. The chain carries TRBV28 and TRBJ2-1; D could derive from TRBD1 or TRBD2 (7 bases each). The V gene's germline CDR1 is MDHEN and CDR2 SYDVKM. V lost 3 bases to trimming and J lost 8 bases, with 14 bases between them. The CDR3 extends over 14 amino acids.

Concerning this clone: Other DNA sequences within the sample encode an identical CDR3. The J gene is TRBJ2-3, the V gene TRBV28; D is unresolved. CDR1 is MDHEN, CDR2 SYDVKM, per germline. Trimming took 7 bases from V and 4 from J, leaving 3 bases between them. The CDR3 covers 10 residues. The CDR3 reads CASKADTQYF. The CDR3 nucleotides read TGTGCCAGCAAGGCAGATACGCAGTATTTT.

The chain employs TRBV5-1 and TRBJ2-6, with 9 bases that match TRBD1. With 6 bases clipped from V and 4 bases from J, the junction kept 8 bases outside the gene matches. Germline lookup yields CDR1 SGHRS and CDR2 YFSETQ. This CDR3 spans 16 amino acids. CDR3 sequence (DNA): TGCGCCAGCACCCTACAGGGGGCGTACGGGGCCAACGTCCTGACTTTC. This gives the protein CASTLQGAYGANVLTF.

The chain uses TRBV7-3 and TRBJ2-5, with D tentatively TRBD1 (5 bases). The V end lost 5 bases, the J end lost 5 bases, and 15 bases lay between the germline ends. This CDR3 region has 14 residues. Per germline, CDR1 SGHTA and CDR2 FQGTGA. CDR3 residues: CASSQGGLGETQYF. Here the CDR3 DNA reads TGTGCCAGCAGCCAGGGTGGCCTCGGGGAGACCCAGTACTTC. The variable domain in full, completed from reference TRBV7-3 and TRBJ2-5, reads GAGVSQTPSNKVTEKGKYVELRCDPISGHTALYWYRQSLGQGPEFLIYFQGTGAADDSGLPNDRFFAVRPEGSVSTLKIQRTERGDSAVYLCASSQGGLGETQYFGPGTRLLVL.

The gene calls are TRBV5-1 and TRBJ1-1; possible D gene TRBD1, 5 bases. Germline CDR1 SGHRS, CDR2 YFSETQ. Trimming stripped 0 bases from V and 11 bases from J, with 14 bases between. The CDR3 length is 13 residues. CDR3 region: CASSLEDRVRAFF. CDR3 DNA: TGCGCCAGCAGCTTGGAAGACAGAGTTCGGGCTTTCTTT.

The chain carries TRBV7-3 and TRBJ2-1; weak D call: TRBD2 (5 bases). V was clipped by 1 base and J by 2 bases, with 9 bases between them. Germline lookup yields CDR1 SGHTA and CDR2 FQGTGA. This CDR3 comprises 15 residues. Here the CDR3 reads CASSLNSGAYNEQFF. CDR3 in DNA: TGTGCCAGCAGCTTAAACAGCGGAGCCTACAATGAGCAGTTCTTC.

About this clone: Its ends do not fully match the called genes, so a read error is possible. This chain connects TRBV18 to TRBJ1-2; D is uncertain. From germline, CDR1 is KGHSH and CDR2 LQKENI. CDR3 length: 15 amino acids. The CDR3 spells CASSAPALANYGYTF. DNA for the CDR3: TGTGCCAGCTCAGCACCGGCCCTAGCTAACTATGGCTACACCTTC.

This clone was seen once. This CDR3 reads CASSYSPDPYEQYF. DNA for the CDR3: TGTGCCAGCAGTTACTCCCCAGACCCCTACGAGCAGTACTTC. This chain joins TRBV6-5 and TRBJ2-7, with D unresolved. There are 14 residues in the CDR3. Looked up from germline, CDR1 is MNHEY and CDR2 is SVGAGI. V was clipped by 0 bases and J by 2 bases, with 8 bases between them.

The chain carries TRBV7-2 and TRBJ2-7, with D unresolved. Trimming left V 1 base short and J 9 bases short, with 13 bases between. Germline V gene lookup returns CDR1 SGHTA and CDR2 FQGNSA. This CDR3 is built from 13 residues. The CDR3: CASSLEVYEAQYF. Written as DNA, the CDR3 is TGTGCCAGCAGCTTAGAGGTCTACGAGGCGCAGTACTTC.

The chain recombines TRBV5-4 with TRBJ2-5; TRBD1 might be the D (5 bases). The J call is uncertain, as TRBJ2-7 better fits the DNA end. Germline-derived CDR1 and CDR2 are SGHNT and YYREEE (reference sequence). The CDR3 length is 15 residues. The CDR3 nucleotides are TGTGCCAGCAGCTTGGCGGCTAAGGGGCACTACGAGCAGTACTTC. It is translated as CASSLAAKGHYEQYF.

The gene calls are TRBV10-3 and TRBJ2-1; TRBD2 matches at 8 bases. The CDR3 is 14 amino acids. Germline CDR1 ENHRY, CDR2 SYGVKD. The V segment lost 6 bases and the J segment 5 bases; nucleotides outside the gene matches: 6. CDR3 loop: CAIRRGSGNNEQFF. DNA for the CDR3: TGTGCCATCAGACGGGGTAGCGGGAACAATGAGCAGTTCTTC.

The chain carries TRBV2 and TRBJ2-2, with a tentative D call TRBD1 (6 bases). Germline CDR1 reads SNHLY; CDR2 reads FYNNEI. The CDR3 loop spans 21 amino acids. V lost 7 bases and J lost 7, with 37 bases in between. CDR3 coding DNA: TGTGCCAGCATTTTTGAACCGGGACACCGAAGCCCACATCCGACCCTCGGGGAGCTGTTTTTT. Protein: CASIFEPGHRSPHPTLGELFF.

CDR3 DNA sequence: TGTGCCAGCAGCCCGGAGGGGGCTTCACCCCTCCACTTT. Translating gives CASSPEGASPLHF. The rearrangement joins TRBV5-4 to TRBJ1-6; 7 nucleotides agree with TRBD1. J lost 9 bases, V lost 4 bases, and 4 bases had no gene match. The germline V gene encodes CDR1 SGHNT and CDR2 YYREEE (reference sequence). This CDR3 comprises 13 residues.

The chain joins TRBV28 to TRBJ2-2; possible D gene TRBD2, 6 bases. The CDR3 contains 18 residues. V dropped 5 bases and J dropped 1 base, with 20 bases sitting between them. Germline CDR1 is MDHEN and CDR2 is SYDVKM. CDR3 region: CASSPAGRFSRNTGELFF. The CDR3 DNA follows: TGTGCCAGCAGTCCAGCGGGCCGGTTTTCCCGGAACACCGGGGAGCTGTTTTTT.

The V and J genes are TRBV18 and TRBJ2-7, with 7 bases that match TRBD2. Germline values: CDR1 KGHSH, CDR2 LQKENI. The ends lost 3 bases at V and 5 bases at J; junction bases unmatched: 13. The CDR3 totals 16 residues. The CDR3 region has the DNA TGTGCCAGCTCACCGATCTGGACTAGTGGTGCCAACGAGCAGTACTTC. Translated, it gives CASSPIWTSGANEQYF.

J is TRBJ2-7 and V is TRBV6-5, with 7 nucleotides matching TRBD1. Per germline, CDR1 MNHEY and CDR2 SVGAGI. This CDR3 has 15 residues. Losses at the gene ends were 8 bases for V and 2 bases for J; bases not matched to a gene: 12. The CDR3 bases are TGTGCCAGCCGACGAGAAGGGACAGAGACCTACGAGCAGTACTTC. It codes for CASRREGTETYEQYF.